The present TCR beta chain was sequenced within a study of cytomegalovirus exposure and HLA in healthy donors. V was trimmed by 2 bases and J by 9 bases, leaving 17 bases between them. The V gene's germline CDR1 is MNHEY and CDR2 SVGAGI. There are 16 residues in the CDR3. Worth noting for this clone: Its antigen is still unknown.

Study outcomes and limitations: The classifier reportedly diagnosed cytomegalovirus status with high specificity and sensitivity. For most subjects, TCR beta sequences were reported to predict HLA-A and HLA-B alleles with accuracy.

These donors, healthy bone marrow donors, were studied. 13 Jbeta primers and 60 Vbeta primers were used for the PCR. Per the original methods: Counted up in a later analysis, unique TCR beta chains came to roughly 80 million, with around 11 million shared. The table came from immunoSEQ multiplex PCR; TCRdb's copy has only in-frame clones and leaves some out. V, J and clone size derive from that table, while D and trimming were established from the DNA sequence. Its listing shows over 200,000 clones. Sample: PBMCs. The clonotype comes from a woman in her 30s in good health and CMV-seropositive. This chain uses TRBV6-5 with TRBJ1-6; TRBD1 is a possible D gene (5 bases). CDR3: CASSYRHVGLGSPLHF. In nucleotides, the CDR3 is TGTGCCAGCAGTTACAGGCACGTGGGGCTGGGTTCACCCCTCCACTTT.